Here is one T cell receptor beta chain with its context. The antigen remains unidentified. The CDR3 consists of 16 residues. Losses at the gene ends were 0 bases for V and 3 bases for J; bases not matched to a gene: 3. The germline V gene encodes CDR1 SGHRS and CDR2 YFSETQ. This entry comes from a study of OX40 agonist ivuxolimab in advanced cancers. General study results and limits: Individuals who were partial responders at 0.1-3.0 mg/kg had clonal expansion that ranked among the lowest. Certain nonresponders additionally had low normalized T-cell clonal expansion.

Here immunoSEQ multiplex PCR was the method, and the copy in TCRdb shows in-frame clones only, minus some. Of roughly 91,000 clones listed, about 87% are singletons. This TCR was sampled from an adult with an advanced solid tumor such as melanoma, head and neck, liver or kidney cancer. J is TRBJ2-2 and V is TRBV5-1, with 9 bases fitting TRBD1. Sample: CD4+ or CD8+ T cells sorted from blood, taken in a trial of the OX40 agonist ivuxolimab. The CDR3 nucleotides read TGCGCCAGCAGCTTGGGGGACAGGGACCACACCGGGGAGCTGTTTTTT. It codes for CASSLGDRDHTGELFF.